One T cell receptor beta chain is described in this entry. The antigen remains undetermined. The entry originates in a study of T cells in localized non-small cell lung cancer. Study observations and caveats: T cell clonality was highest in uninvolved adjacent lung, above tumor.

V lost 2 bases and J lost 3; bases outside the gene matches: 1. This CDR3 is 14 amino acids long. Data came from immunoSEQ multiplex PCR; TCRdb stores just in-frame clones and leaves some out. Of more than 20,000 clones listed, 87% are singletons. The V gene is TRBV6-7, the J gene TRBJ2-5; 9 nucleotides line up with TRBD2. TRBV6-7 is reported as an ORF; its role is uncertain. The sample consisted of PBMCs, taken before any cancer treatment. The source is a man aged 40 to 69 with stage II squamous cell lung carcinoma. For the CDR3, the DNA is TGTGCCAGCAGTTACAGACTAGCGGAAGAGACCCAGTACTTC. Translation: CASSYRLAEETQYF.